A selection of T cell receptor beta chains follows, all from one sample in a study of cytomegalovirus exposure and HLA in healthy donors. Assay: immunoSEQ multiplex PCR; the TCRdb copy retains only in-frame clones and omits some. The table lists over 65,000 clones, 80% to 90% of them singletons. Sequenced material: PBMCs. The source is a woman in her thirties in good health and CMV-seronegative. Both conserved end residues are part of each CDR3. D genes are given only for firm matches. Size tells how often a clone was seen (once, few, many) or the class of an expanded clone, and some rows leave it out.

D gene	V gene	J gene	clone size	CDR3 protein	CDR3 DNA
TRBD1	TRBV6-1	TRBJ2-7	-	CASRDRGPSYEQYF	TGTGCCAGCAGAGACAGGGGGCCCTCCTACGAGCAGTACTTC
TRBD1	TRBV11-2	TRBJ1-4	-	CASSLTGTGGRTNEKLFF	TGTGCCAGCAGCTTAACCGGGACAGGGGGACGAACTAATGAAAAACTGTTTTTT
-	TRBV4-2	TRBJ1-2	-	CASSQSGQSYGYTF	TGTGCCAGCAGCCAAAGCGGACAGAGTTATGGCTACACCTTC
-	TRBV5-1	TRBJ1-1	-	CASSLDGGPNTEAFF	TGCGCCAGCAGCTTGGACGGGGGTCCCAACACTGAAGCTTTCTTT
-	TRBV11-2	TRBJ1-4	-	CASSLRGGYNEKLFF	TGTGCCAGCAGCTTAAGAGGGGGATACAATGAAAAACTGTTTTTT
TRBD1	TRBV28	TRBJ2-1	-	CASSTWDRYNEQFF	TGTGCCAGCAGCACCTGGGACAGATACAATGAGCAGTTCTTC
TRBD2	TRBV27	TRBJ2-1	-	CASSLRGTSGSNEQFF	TGTGCCAGCAGTTTAAGAGGGACTAGCGGAAGCAATGAGCAGTTCTTC
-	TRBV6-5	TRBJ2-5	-	CASSYQAEETQYF	TGTGCCAGCAGTTATCAGGCCGAGGAGACCCAGTACTTC
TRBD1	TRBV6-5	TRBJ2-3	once	CASTGWQGEDTQYF	TGTGCCAGCACAGGGTGGCAGGGGGAAGATACGCAGTATTTT
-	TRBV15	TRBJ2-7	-	CATSRVTGNYEQYF	TGTGCCACCAGCAGAGTGACAGGAAACTACGAGCAGTACTTC
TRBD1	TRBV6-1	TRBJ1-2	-	CASSGRDRGLGYTF	TGTGCCAGCAGTGGCCGGGACAGGGGTTTGGGCTACACCTTC
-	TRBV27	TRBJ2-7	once	CASSLIQGTHEQYF	TGTGCCAGCAGTTTAATACAGGGAACTCACGAGCAGTACTTC
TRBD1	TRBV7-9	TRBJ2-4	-	CASSLQGQGALAKNIQYF	TGTGCCAGCAGCTTACAGGGACAGGGGGCCCTAGCCAAAAACATTCAGTACTTC
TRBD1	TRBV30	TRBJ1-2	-	CAWSEILGTGYGYTF	TGTGCCTGGAGTGAGATTTTAGGGACAGGCTATGGCTACACCTTC